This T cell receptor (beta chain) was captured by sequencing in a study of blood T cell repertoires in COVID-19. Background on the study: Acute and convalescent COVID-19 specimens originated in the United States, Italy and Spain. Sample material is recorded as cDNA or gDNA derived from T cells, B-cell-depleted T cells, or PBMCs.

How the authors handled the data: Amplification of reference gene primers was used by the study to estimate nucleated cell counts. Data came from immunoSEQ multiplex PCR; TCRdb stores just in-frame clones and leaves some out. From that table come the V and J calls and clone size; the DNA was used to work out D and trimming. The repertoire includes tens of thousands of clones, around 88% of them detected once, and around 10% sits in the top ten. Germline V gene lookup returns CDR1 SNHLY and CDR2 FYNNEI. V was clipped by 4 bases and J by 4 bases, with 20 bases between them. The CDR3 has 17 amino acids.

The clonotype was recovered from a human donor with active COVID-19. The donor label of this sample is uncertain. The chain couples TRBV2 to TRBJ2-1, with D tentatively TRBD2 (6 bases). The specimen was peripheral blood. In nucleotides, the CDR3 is TGTGCCAGCAGTGGGTCAAGGGAGCGGGCCGAATACAATGAGCAGTTCTTC. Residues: CASSGSRERAEYNEQFF.